This T cell receptor (beta chain) was sequenced in a study of blood T cell repertoires in COVID-19. The CDR3 runs to 15 residues. Germline CDR1 reads MNHEY; CDR2 reads SMNVEV (reference sequence). Trimming took 6 bases from V and 4 from J, leaving 15 bases between them. TCRdb's table, derived via immunoSEQ multiplex PCR, lists solely in-frame clones and lacks some. The data show 150,000 to 200,000 clones, roughly 84% seen once. The J gene is TRBJ2-2, the V gene TRBV27, with D possibly matching TRBD2 (6 bases). The clonotype originates from a person aged 65-85 years with COVID-19, enrolled during active disease. Sequences were obtained from peripheral blood. CDR3 loop: CASSPLAMITGELFF. The CDR3 DNA is TGTGCCAGCAGCCCTCTAGCGATGATCACCGGGGAGCTGTTTTTT.